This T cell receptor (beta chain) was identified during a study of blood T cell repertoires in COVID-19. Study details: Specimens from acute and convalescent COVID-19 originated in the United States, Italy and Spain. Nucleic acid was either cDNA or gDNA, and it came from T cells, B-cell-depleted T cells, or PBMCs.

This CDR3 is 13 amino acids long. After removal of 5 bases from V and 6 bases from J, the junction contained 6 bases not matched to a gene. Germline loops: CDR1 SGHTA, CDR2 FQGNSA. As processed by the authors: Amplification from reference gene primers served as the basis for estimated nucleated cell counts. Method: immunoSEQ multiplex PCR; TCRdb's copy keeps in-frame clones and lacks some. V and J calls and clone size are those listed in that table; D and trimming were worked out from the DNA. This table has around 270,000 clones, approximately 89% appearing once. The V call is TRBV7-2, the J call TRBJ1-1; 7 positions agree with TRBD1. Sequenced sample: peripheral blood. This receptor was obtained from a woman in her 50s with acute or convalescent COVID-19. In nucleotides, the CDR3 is TGTGCCAGCAGCACATACAGGGGATCTGAAGCTTTCTTT. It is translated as CASSTYRGSEAFF.